The rows below give T cell receptor beta chains drawn from one sample of a study of T-cell memory formation after mild COVID-19. Via MiXCR, TCRdb re-called the 5' RACE reads, giving one row per CDR3 protein. The sample shows roughly 250,000 distinct CDR3 sequences, 16% of them seen only once. Sequencing was done on a sample of PBMCs or a T cell subset sorted from them (not recorded which). Source of these receptors: a man younger than 35 who had mild COVID-19 (a few samples of this study predate the infection). Cell type and time point are not known. CDR3s include the opening cysteine and the closing phenylalanine or tryptophan. A D gene is named only where the DNA matches it firmly.

CDR3aa | d_gene | j_gene | v_gene
CASRPTSGGGETQYF | TRBD2 | TRBJ2-5 | TRBV7-8
CASTSSDWGEAFF | - | TRBJ1-1 | TRBV2
CASSQGRRTEAFF | - | TRBJ1-1 | TRBV3-1
CSASRTGGYEQYF | TRBD1 | TRBJ2-7 | TRBV20-1
CASSLAQESPLHF | - | TRBJ1-6 | TRBV7-9
CASSTTGSYNEQFF | - | TRBJ2-1 | TRBV14
CASRSDERARAEAFF | - | TRBJ1-1 | TRBV6-1
CASSSLDNEQFF | - | TRBJ2-1 | TRBV5-4
CASMRSGRETQYF | - | TRBJ2-5 | TRBV12-3/TRBV12-4
CASSSTTLYGYTF | - | TRBJ1-2 | TRBV7-9
CASSLDRGIYGYTF | - | TRBJ1-2 | TRBV11-2
CSATGTILPPQHF | - | TRBJ1-5 | TRBV20-1
CASSQRGQETQYF | - | TRBJ2-5 | TRBV4-2
CAITENTDTQYF | - | TRBJ2-3 | TRBV10-3
CASSFTVGLGEQYF | - | TRBJ2-7 | TRBV5-1
CASSPGVSNYGYTF | - | TRBJ1-2 | TRBV5-1
CASSLAEGTNEKLFF | - | TRBJ1-4 | TRBV7-2
CASDTLQGHGYTF | - | TRBJ1-2 | TRBV28
CASSQDRAGHATNEKLFF | - | TRBJ1-4 | TRBV4-3
CASSQRESNRDSNSPLHF | - | TRBJ1-6 | TRBV4-1
CASSTDGSQETQYF | - | TRBJ2-5 | TRBV7-3
CASSLGRGGWTEAFF | - | TRBJ1-1 | TRBV7-8
CASSSGQGAIEKLFF | TRBD1 | TRBJ1-4 | TRBV5-1
CASSFGGVNEKLFF | - | TRBJ1-4 | TRBV5-6
CASRSWATGELFF | - | TRBJ2-2 | TRBV28
CASSRGIGDTQYF | - | TRBJ2-3 | TRBV5-1
CASSDVSLADTEAFF | - | TRBJ1-1 | TRBV9
CASSLMGSYEQYF | - | TRBJ2-7 | TRBV5-8
CASSPVGRRKNEKLFF | - | TRBJ1-4 | TRBV7-9
CASSLATSGNEQFF | - | TRBJ2-1 | TRBV7-8
CASSLAYRPFTGELFF | - | TRBJ2-2 | TRBV7-2
CASSRDRLTDTQYF | TRBD1 | TRBJ2-3 | TRBV7-2
CASSLASSPETQYF | - | TRBJ2-5 | TRBV5-1
CASSLSVGELFF | - | TRBJ2-2 | TRBV12-3/TRBV12-4
CASSLGSGSTDTQYF | - | TRBJ2-3 | TRBV5-1
CASSSRQGATGNTIYF | TRBD1 | TRBJ1-3 | TRBV3-1
CASSEDPDSYYGYTF | - | TRBJ1-2 | TRBV2
CASSTRGTGANVLTF | - | TRBJ2-6 | TRBV12-3/TRBV12-4
CASSSLDSGGYNEQFF | TRBD2 | TRBJ2-1 | TRBV4-2
CAWSVTGGGQPQHF | TRBD1 | TRBJ1-5 | TRBV30
CASRQGASTDTQYF | - | TRBJ2-3 | TRBV5-1
CASSQGTGTTLSDTQYF | TRBD2 | TRBJ2-3 | TRBV23-1
CASSLERHTYGYTF | - | TRBJ1-2 | TRBV5-1
CATSRDQGSWDGNTIYF | - | TRBJ1-3 | TRBV15
CASSLGGGPRDEQFF | TRBD2 | TRBJ2-1 | TRBV7-7
CASSPGPGTGNNEQFF | TRBD1 | TRBJ2-1 | TRBV7-3
CASNLASGPVDTQYF | - | TRBJ2-3 | TRBV7-2
CSVEASGFTDTQYF | TRBD2 | TRBJ2-3 | TRBV29-1
CASSEGWTPRGFGAKNIQYF | - | TRBJ2-4 | TRBV7-9
CASSLVGPKLAKNIQYF | - | TRBJ2-4 | TRBV7-2
CATSFSTDTQYF | - | TRBJ2-3 | TRBV15